The 18 T cell receptor beta chains below all came from one sample that was sequenced in a study of T cell responses to AZD1222 COVID-19 vaccine. Assay: immunoSEQ multiplex PCR; the TCRdb copy retains only in-frame clones and omits some. The sample lists approximately 180,000 clones, 80% to 90% seen once, with roughly 4% in the top ten. The sample was peripheral blood, taken 28 days after the second dose of the MenACWY control vaccine. These receptor sequences come from an adult who received the MenACWY meningococcal vaccine as a control.

The V call is TRBV19, the J call TRBJ1-2; D is perhaps TRBD1 (5 bases). The CDR3 totals 12 residues. Trimming pared 3 bases from V and 4 bases from J, leaving 6 bases between. Per germline, CDR1 LNHDA and CDR2 SQIVND (reference sequence). For the CDR3, the DNA is TGTGCCAGTAGTATCGACAGCTATGGCTACACCTTC. Protein: CASSIDSYGYTF.

In this sample, this clone turned up a few times. The chain combines TRBV9 with TRBJ2-7, with 11 bases aligning to TRBD2. J gave up 1 base and V 1 base, and 4 bases lay outside the gene matches. CDR3 length: 16 amino acids. Germline CDR1 reads SGDLS; CDR2 reads YYNGEE. CDR3 sequence: CASSVRASGRSYEQYF. For the CDR3, the DNA is TGTGCCAGCAGCGTACGAGCTAGCGGGAGGTCCTACGAGCAGTACTTC.

As for this clone: The sample contains more than one DNA sequence encoding this CDR3. V gene TRBV7-2 combines with J gene TRBJ2-7, with TRBD2 matching over 14 bases. With 5 bases clipped from V and 3 bases from J, the junction kept 3 bases outside the gene matches. This CDR3 region has 15 residues. Germline lookup yields CDR1 SGHTA and CDR2 FQGNSA. The CDR3 is CASSLGLAGGYEQYF. The CDR3 nucleotides read TGTGCCAGCAGCCTAGGACTAGCGGGAGGCTACGAGCAGTACTTC.

The chain joins TRBV28 to TRBJ2-2, with D perhaps matching TRBD2 (6 bases). The ends were cut back, 6 bases at V and 5 bases at J, with 13 bases in the middle. CDR1 and CDR2 from the germline V gene are MDHEN and SYDVKM. The CDR3 is 14 residues long. Here the CDR3 DNA reads TGTGCCAGCAGGGGCGGGACGGAAACCGGGGAGCTGTTTTTT. Its translation is CASRGGTETGELFF.

This clone has just one count. The chain combines TRBV7-2 with TRBJ1-5; D call uncertain. Trimming removed 1 base from V and 7 bases from J, with 11 bases in between. The CDR3 sequence is 14 residues long. Per the germline V gene, CDR1 is SGHTA and CDR2 is FQGNSA. CDR3 nucleotides: TGTGCCAGCAGCTTAGAACAAGGAGGGCAGCCCCAGCATTTT. It specifies CASSLEQGGQPQHF. The variable domain in full, completed from reference TRBV7-2 and TRBJ1-5, reads GAGVSQSPSNKVTEKGKDVELRCDPISGHTALYWYRQSLGQGLEFLIYFQGNSAPDKSGLPSDRFSAERTGGSVSTLTIQRTQQEDSAVYLCASSLEQGGQPQHFGDGTRLSIL.

The chain joins TRBV19 to TRBJ1-1, with D possibly matching TRBD1 (5 bases). The V gene lost 7 bases and the J gene lost 0 bases, with 9 bases spanning the gap. This CDR3 contains 13 residues. Germline V gives CDR1 LNHDA, CDR2 SQIVND (reference sequence). The CDR3 loop is CASIDSLNTEAFF. The CDR3 DNA sequence: TGTGCCAGTATCGACAGCTTGAACACTGAAGCTTTCTTT.

The V gene is TRBV7-9, the J gene TRBJ1-4; 7 nucleotides align to TRBD1. This CDR3 has 14 amino acids. Germline V gene lookup returns CDR1 SEHNR and CDR2 FQNEAQ (reference sequence). With 5 bases clipped from V and 8 bases from J, the junction kept 8 bases outside the gene matches. CDR3 coding DNA: TGTGCCAGCAGCAGGGACAGAGGATGGGAAAAACTGTTTTTT. It is translated as CASSRDRGWEKLFF.

V usage is TRBV19 and J usage is TRBJ1-1; D is perhaps TRBD1 (6 bases). CDR1 and CDR2 (germline): LNHDA, SQIVND (reference sequence). Trimming cost V 3 bases and J 6 bases, with 11 bases left between them. This CDR3 is built from 13 residues. The chain's CDR3 is CASSMIGGAEAFF. CDR3 in DNA: TGTGCCAGTAGTATGATAGGGGGTGCTGAAGCTTTCTTT.

The rearrangement joins TRBV7-9 to TRBJ1-6, with D possibly TRBD1 on 5 matching bases. Trimming shortened V by 5 bases and J by 9 bases, and 17 bases separated the two germline ends. Germline-derived CDR1 and CDR2 are SEHNR and FQNEAQ (reference sequence). The CDR3 covers 15 residues. Here the CDR3 DNA reads TGTGCCAGCAGCGTGTCGGGGGAATCTAGTTCACCCCTCCACTTT. This sequence encodes CASSVSGESSSPLHF.

The CDR3 loop reads CASSLQQGNQPQHF. For the CDR3, the DNA is TGTGCCAGCAGTCTCCAACAGGGAAATCAGCCCCAGCATTTT. The chain is built from TRBV28 and TRBJ1-5, with D perhaps TRBD1 (6 bases). V gave up 5 bases and J gave up 4 bases, with 12 bases separating them. This CDR3 spans 14 amino acids. The germline CDR1 and CDR2 sequences are MDHEN and SYDVKM.

The V call is TRBV6-5, the J call TRBJ1-2, with no clear D. Germline V CDR1 and CDR2: MNHEY, SVGAGI. The CDR3 covers 11 residues. Trimming stripped 6 bases from V and 3 bases from J, with 5 bases between. CDR3 DNA sequence: TGTGCCAGCAGGGCGGACTATGGCTACACCTTC. Translation gives CASRADYGYTF.

The gene calls are TRBV27 and TRBJ2-7; D is unresolved. This CDR3 spans 12 amino acids. Trimming pared 8 bases from V and 3 bases from J, leaving 11 bases between. Germline assignment: CDR1 MNHEY and CDR2 SMNVEV (reference sequence). CDR3 sequence: CASAKISYEQYF. Written as DNA, the CDR3 is TGTGCCAGCGCTAAGATTAGCTACGAGCAGTACTTC.

The V and J genes are TRBV18 and TRBJ2-5, with 7 bases identical to TRBD2. The V and J ends lost 6 bases and 5 bases, in that order; junction bases with no gene match: 12. The germline V gene encodes CDR1 KGHSH and CDR2 LQKENI. The CDR3 covers 15 residues. CDR3 nucleotide sequence: TGTGCCAGCTCCCACGGTTATTCCGGGAGGGAGACCCAGTACTTC. Protein sequence: CASSHGYSGRETQYF.

This sequence joins TRBV6-5 and TRBJ2-1; D may be TRBD1 or TRBD2 (7 bases each). V was trimmed by 10 bases and J by 10 bases, leaving 26 bases between them. Germline assignment: CDR1 MNHEY and CDR2 SVGAGI. This CDR3 contains 15 residues. CDR3 bases: TGTGCCACGACAGGCGGGGGACAGCGTAACCACGAGCAGTTCTTC. It specifies CATTGGGQRNHEQFF.

The V gene is TRBV7-2, the J gene TRBJ2-5; D is uncertain. V lost 0 bases and J lost 5, with 10 bases in between. The CDR3 runs to 14 residues. Germline-derived CDR1 and CDR2 are SGHTA and FQGNSA. CDR3: CASSLAWHSETQYF. CDR3 DNA: TGTGCCAGCAGCTTAGCTTGGCATTCGGAGACCCAGTACTTC.

V usage is TRBV11-3 and J usage is TRBJ2-2; D is possibly TRBD1 (5 bases). V lost 6 bases, J lost 5 bases, and 10 bases lay in between. Germline-derived CDR1 and CDR2 are SGHNT and YENEEA. CDR3 length: 13 residues. DNA of the CDR3: TGTGCCAGCAGAGGTCCAGGGACCGGGGAGCTGTTTTTT. Its translation is CASRGPGTGELFF.

The rearrangement uses TRBV9 and TRBJ1-2; D gene uncertain. Between the trimmed V and J ends, which lost 4 bases and 2 bases, there was a span of 9 bases. The length of the CDR3 is 13 residues. CDR1 is SGDLS, CDR2 YYNGEE, per germline. CDR3 sequence: CASSPPPNYGYTF. In DNA form, the CDR3 reads TGTGCCAGCAGCCCTCCGCCCAACTATGGCTACACCTTC.

V usage is TRBV7-2 and J usage is TRBJ2-3, with 8 bases that match TRBD2. The CDR3 is made up of 15 amino acids. Germline V CDR1 and CDR2: SGHTA, FQGNSA. The V gene end was trimmed by 4 bases and the J gene end by 4 bases; junction bases not matched to a gene: 7. Here the CDR3 DNA reads TGTGCCAGCAGCTCTTTAGCGGGATTGCCAGATACGCAGTATTTT. It codes for CASSSLAGLPDTQYF.